Following are 2 T cell receptor beta chains from one sample sequenced in a study of blood T cells in healthy people across ages. Combining a sample-barcoded 5' primer with a J-beta primer mix, a second PCR ran for about 7 to 11 cycles. TCRdb processed the 5' RACE reads anew with MiXCR; each CDR3 protein has one entry. The table records about 1.4 million distinct CDR3 sequences, approximately 59% of them present only once. Specimen: blood. The receptor set was obtained from a man aged 18-30 years in good health.

V usage is TRBV29-1 and J usage is TRBJ2-1, with D hard to call. The CDR3 is made up of 13 amino acids. Germline loops: CDR1 SQVTM, CDR2 ANQGSEA. Trimming stripped 8 bases from V and 0 bases from J, with 11 bases between. The CDR3 DNA is TGCAGCTCCACAGAGGACTCCTACAATGAGCAGTTCTTC. Its translation is CSSTEDSYNEQFF.

This sequence joins TRBV12-3 or TRBV12-4 and TRBJ2-1, with 10 nucleotides matching TRBD2. The junction had 11 bases not matched to a gene; V was cut back by 6 bases and J by 9 bases. This CDR3 is built from 15 residues. The CDR3 nucleotides are TGTGCCAGCAGAGGTATCAGCGGGGGGGCCGGTGAGCAGTTCTTC. Its translation is CASRGISGGAGEQFF.